The entry that follows covers one T cell receptor beta chain sequence. The record originates from a study of T cell changes during pregnancy in multiple sclerosis. The table came from immunoSEQ multiplex PCR; TCRdb's copy has only in-frame clones and leaves some out. The data hold 35,000 to 45,000 clones, with less than 90% observed a single time. Specimen: CD4+ T cells from peripheral blood mononuclear cells, collected in the first trimester of pregnancy. This TCR was sampled from a female donor with multiple sclerosis, enrolled in a pregnancy study.

CDR3 amino acids: CASSLQGRTYEQYF. The CDR3 DNA reads TGTGCCAGCAGTCTCCAGGGGCGCACATACGAGCAGTACTTC. The chain employs TRBV6-1 and TRBJ2-7; D might be TRBD1 (6 bases). The V and J ends lost 5 bases and 4 bases respectively, with 15 bases between them. CDR1 is MNHNS, CDR2 SASEGT, per germline. The CDR3 totals 14 residues.